The 3 T cell receptor beta chains given below trace back to one sample, sequenced in a study of blood T cell repertoires in COVID-19. TCRdb keeps only in-frame clones here, not all; method: immunoSEQ multiplex PCR. The data contain about 24,000 clones, 75% to 90% of them seen just once; the ten biggest clones take up more than 25%. The sample taken for sequencing was peripheral blood. The receptors were sampled from a woman in her 70s with active COVID-19.

The chain has TRBV29-1 and TRBJ1-6; D is possibly TRBD1 (6 bases). Looked up from germline, CDR1 is SQVTM and CDR2 is ANQGSEA. Trimming cost V 4 bases and J 8 bases, with 12 bases left between them. The CDR3 totals 13 residues. The DNA for the CDR3 is TGCAGCGTTGTCAGGGGCCCTTATTCACCCCTCCACTTT. Translating gives CSVVRGPYSPLHF.

The gene calls are TRBV5-5 and TRBJ1-1; TRBD1 agrees at 8 bases. Per the germline V gene, CDR1 is SGHKS and CDR2 is YYEKEE (reference sequence). The CDR3 contains 14 residues. V gave up 4 bases and J gave up 5 bases; unmatched junction bases: 7. The CDR3 bases are TGTGCCAGCAGCACCCGGACAGGGTTAACTGAAGCTTTCTTT. Translated, it gives CASSTRTGLTEAFF. The whole variable domain, remainder taken from reference TRBV5-5 and TRBJ1-1, is DAGVTQSPTHLIKTRGQQVTLRCSPISGHKSVSWYQQVLGQGPQFIFQYYEKEERGRGNFPDRFSARQFPNYSSELNVNALLLGDSALYLCASSTRTGLTEAFFGQGTRLTVV.

This chain links TRBV5-4 with TRBJ2-5; the match to TRBD2 covers 8 bases. There are 16 residues in the CDR3. J lost 4 bases, V lost 0 bases, and 8 bases had no gene match. Germline V gene sequence: CDR1 SGHNT, CDR2 YYREEE (reference sequence). CDR3 nucleotide sequence: TGTGCCAGCAGCTTGGCGGGACTAGGGGTATTAGAGACCCAGTACTTC. It specifies CASSLAGLGVLETQYF. Filled out from reference TRBV5-4 and TRBJ2-5, the complete variable domain reads ETGVTQSPTHLIKTRGQQVTLRCSSQSGHNTVSWYQQALGQGPQFIFQYYREEENGRGNFPPRFSGLQFPNYSSELNVNALELDDSALYLCASSLAGLGVLETQYFGPGTRLLVL.